This entry lists 28 T cell receptor beta chains sequenced from one sample in a study of monozygotic twins with inflammatory bowel disease. TCRdb re-called the 5' RACE reads; every CDR3 protein appears as one record, without DNA. Its listing shows 420,000 or so distinct CDR3 sequences. The sequencing sample was made of blood. These receptors were obtained from a human donor with ulcerative colitis or Crohn's disease, or a healthy co-twin of an affected twin (not recorded which).

The chain carries TRBV9 and TRBJ2-7; TCRdb names TRBD2, which stays unverified in the absence of DNA. The CDR3 is 15 residues long. The germline V gene encodes CDR1 SGDLS and CDR2 YYNGEE. This CDR3 reads CASSVAAGGIYEQYF.

The V gene is TRBV4-3, the J gene TRBJ2-5. The CDR3 contains 14 residues. CDR1 is LGHNA, CDR2 YSLEER, per germline. The CDR3 loop is CASSQDLLGETQYF.

The chain combines TRBV6-2 or TRBV6-3 with TRBJ2-3; with no DNA, the TCRdb D assignment of TRBD2 cannot be verified. The CDR3 runs to 14 residues. CDR1 and CDR2 (germline): MNHEY, SVGEGT. The CDR3 loop is CASSSRVATDTQYF.

The gene calls are TRBV6-2 or TRBV6-3 and TRBJ2-1. CDR1 and CDR2 from the germline V gene are MNHEY and SVGEGT. There are 16 residues in the CDR3. The CDR3 region is CASGLSLTTGHNEQFF.

The CDR3 region is CASSQGRGQYF. V usage is TRBV3-1 and J usage is TRBJ2-7. The CDR3 spans 11 residues. Germline-derived CDR1 and CDR2 are LGHDT and YNNKEL (reference sequence).

The genes are TRBV24-1 and TRBJ2-3; no DNA is available, so the TRBD1 call from TCRdb remains unchecked. This CDR3 comprises 18 residues. Germline CDR1 reads KGHDR; CDR2 reads SFDVKD. The CDR3 loop is CATSDSNPGQGGTDTQYF.

V usage is TRBV20-1 and J usage is TRBJ2-3. The CDR3 spans 15 residues. In germline, CDR1 is DFQATT, CDR2 SNEGSKA (reference sequence). This CDR3 is CSARDEGTSTDTQYF.

V and J are TRBV5-1 and TRBJ2-3; TCRdb gives TRBD2 as the D gene, but with no DNA this cannot be confirmed. Germline V gene data show CDR1 as SGHRS and CDR2 as YFSETQ. This CDR3 spans 18 amino acids. CDR3: CASSLGTSGATRTDTQYF.

The gene calls are TRBV5-1 and TRBJ2-1; no DNA is available, so the TRBD2 call from TCRdb remains unchecked. The CDR3 sequence is 14 residues long. Germline lookup yields CDR1 SGHRS and CDR2 YFSETQ. The CDR3: CASSYSGGVSEQFF.

The chain employs TRBV5-1 and TRBJ1-5; TCRdb outputs TRBD1, but without DNA this stays unchecked. The CDR3 is 16 residues long. Germline assignment: CDR1 SGHRS and CDR2 YFSETQ. This CDR3 is CASSPGTGSSNQPQHF.

The chain has TRBV7-9 and TRBJ2-7; TCRdb picks TRBD2, but there is no DNA to check that call. This CDR3 has 15 amino acids. Germline V gene data show CDR1 as SEHNR and CDR2 as FQNEAQ (reference sequence). CDR3 sequence: CASSLGTSGLYEQYF.

The chain recombines TRBV5-3 with TRBJ2-5; the D gene TCRdb calls, TRBD1, cannot be checked with no DNA. TRBV5-3 belongs to the ORF category, with a function that is uncertain. This CDR3 contains 17 residues. This CDR3 reads CARSDFRLFGGQETQYF.

This chain connects TRBV5-1 to TRBJ2-1. The CDR3 contains 14 residues. The germline V gene encodes CDR1 SGHRS and CDR2 YFSETQ. The CDR3 loop is CASSLKSSYNEQFF.

The chain couples TRBV5-6 to TRBJ1-4. Germline lookup yields CDR1 SGHDT and CDR2 YYEEEE. The CDR3 sequence is 17 residues long. The CDR3 loop is CASSHYLRGATNEKLFF.

The rearrangement uses TRBV12-3 or TRBV12-4 and TRBJ2-1; TCRdb's D gene call, TRBD2, goes unchecked for lack of DNA. This CDR3 is built from 15 residues. CDR3: CASSLTSGIGNEQFF.

The chain employs TRBV29-1 and TRBJ1-2. Germline loops: CDR1 SQVTM, CDR2 ANQGSEA. CDR3 length equals 11 residues. CDR3 amino acids: CSVDPEGGYTF.

This chain links TRBV7-3 with TRBJ2-7; lacking DNA, the TRBD2 call made by TCRdb goes unchecked. Germline values: CDR1 SGHTA, CDR2 FQGTGA. The CDR3 contains 15 residues. CDR3 region: CASSRRSGGIYEQYF. Full variable domain (rest looked up from reference TRBV7-3 and TRBJ2-7): GAGVSQTPSNKVTEKGKYVELRCDPISGHTALYWYRQSLGQGPEFLIYFQGTGAADDSGLPNDRFFAVRPEGSVSTLKIQRTERGDSAVYLCASSRRSGGIYEQYFGPGTRLTVT.

The chain joins TRBV21-1 to TRBJ2-1; TCRdb gives TRBD1 as the D gene, but with no DNA this cannot be confirmed. TRBV21-1 is noted as a pseudogene. The length of the CDR3 is 18 residues. The CDR3 is CASSKRFPGQGSDNEQFF.

V and J are TRBV28 and TRBJ1-1; TCRdb's D call, TRBD1, is unchecked because there is no DNA. Germline assignment: CDR1 MDHEN and CDR2 SYDVKM. This CDR3 has 14 residues. This CDR3 reads CASGTAVEVTEAFF.

This chain uses TRBV5-1 with TRBJ1-1. Germline CDR1 is SGHRS and CDR2 is YFSETQ. The CDR3 runs 15 residues. The CDR3 loop reads CASSLDGNMNTEAFF.

The genes are TRBV4-3 and TRBJ2-6. The germline CDR1 and CDR2 sequences are LGHNA and YSLEER. The CDR3 is 17 amino acids. CDR3 in amino acids: CASSQDTVYAGANVLTF.

The chain recombines TRBV11-2 with TRBJ2-5; TCRdb outputs TRBD2, but without DNA this stays unchecked. Germline V CDR1 and CDR2: SGHAT, FQNNGV. The CDR3 spans 18 residues. CDR3 protein: CASSLGLLAGGSQETQYF.

This chain uses TRBV28 with TRBJ2-7; the D call from TCRdb, TRBD2, cannot be confirmed without DNA. The CDR3 sequence is 17 residues long. Germline lookup yields CDR1 MDHEN and CDR2 SYDVKM. This chain's CDR3 is CASRPSLGGGPPYEQYF.

V and J are TRBV10-3 and TRBJ2-1; there is no DNA to check the TCRdb D call of TRBD2. Germline CDR1 and CDR2: ENHRY and SYGVKD. The CDR3 extends over 14 amino acids. This CDR3 reads CAISPGLGNNEQFF.

The rearrangement links TRBV20-1 to TRBJ2-7; TCRdb calls TRBD1, which cannot be checked without DNA. The CDR3 consists of 13 residues. Germline V gene sequence: CDR1 DFQATT, CDR2 SNEGSKA (reference sequence). CDR3 sequence reads: CSALGQGEYEQYF.

The rearrangement uses TRBV5-1 and TRBJ2-5; absent DNA, TCRdb's TRBD2 call cannot be checked. Looked up from germline, CDR1 is SGHRS and CDR2 is YFSETQ. This CDR3 spans 12 amino acids. The CDR3: CATQPRAAAQYF.

The V and J genes are TRBV5-1 and TRBJ2-1; lacking DNA, the TRBD2 call made by TCRdb goes unchecked. Germline CDR1 SGHRS, CDR2 YFSETQ. The CDR3 spans 15 residues. The CDR3 spells CASSLAGGASGEQFF. The complete variable domain, with remaining parts taken from reference TRBV5-1 and TRBJ2-1, reads KAGVTQTPRYLIKTRGQQVTLSCSPISGHRSVSWYQQTPGQGLQFLFEYFSETQRNKGNFPGRFSGRQFSNSRSEMNVSTLELGDSALYLCASSLAGGASGEQFFGPGTRLTVL.

The chain carries TRBV5-1 and TRBJ2-1; the D call from TCRdb, TRBD2, cannot be confirmed without DNA. Per germline, CDR1 SGHRS and CDR2 YFSETQ. The CDR3 is 15 residues long. CDR3 amino acids: CASSLAVAGEGEQFF.